This T cell receptor (beta chain) was recovered during a study of blood T cell repertoires in COVID-19. Overall study: In each case, the material was cDNA or gDNA derived from T cells, B-cell-depleted T cells, or PBMCs.

Trimming cost V 6 bases and J 5 bases; bases outside gene matches: 10. Germline loops: CDR1 SGHTA, CDR2 FQGNSA. This CDR3 has 15 residues. In the authors' workflow: Using reference gene primer amplification, nucleated cell counts were estimated. The protocol was immunoSEQ multiplex PCR, while the TCRdb copy is restricted to in-frame clones and leaves out a portion. That table furnishes V, J and clone size, whereas the DNA furnished D and trimming. The sample carries over 110,000 clones, roughly 76% recorded once. The sample comprised peripheral blood. This chain joins TRBV7-2 and TRBJ2-1; 7 bases line up with TRBD1. This TCR was recovered from an older man with acute or convalescent COVID-19. CDR3 nucleotides: TGTGCCAGCAGGTTGGGAAGGGGGCTTGACAATGAGCAGTTCTTC. The encoded protein is CASRLGRGLDNEQFF.